These 32 T cell receptor beta chains were all obtained from the same sample, sequenced in a study of blood T cell repertoires in COVID-19. The assay was immunoSEQ multiplex PCR, and TCRdb's table has in-frame clones only and misses some. The table lists 85,000 to 120,000 clones, 70% to 90% of them singletons. The sequenced material came from peripheral blood. These receptors originate from a middle-aged man with active or convalescent COVID-19.

Only one count was recorded for this clone. This chain links TRBV2 with TRBJ1-6; 7 nucleotides match TRBD1. Germline values: CDR1 SNHLY, CDR2 FYNNEI. The V and J ends lost 6 bases and 9 bases, in that order; junction bases with no gene match: 11. The CDR3 contains 15 residues. DNA for the CDR3: TGTGCCAGCAGGGGAAGACAGGGTGAGGGTTCACCCCTCCACTTT. Amino acids: CASRGRQGEGSPLHF.

The V call is TRBV14, the J call TRBJ2-3; the D is unclear. This CDR3 has 14 residues. V lost 2 bases and J lost 9, with 15 bases in between. Germline loops: CDR1 SGHDN, CDR2 FVKESK. CDR3 protein: CASSQSDTSRTQYF. The CDR3 bases are TGTGCCAGCAGCCAAAGTGACACCTCCAGAACGCAGTATTTT.

This clone came up many times. The chain uses TRBV5-1 and TRBJ1-3; TRBD1 is a possible D gene (6 bases). Trimming removed 2 bases at V and 0 bases at J, with 15 bases between. CDR3 length: 17 residues. Per germline, CDR1 SGHRS and CDR2 YFSETQ. The CDR3 DNA follows: TGCGCCAGCAGCTTTAATCTCGGGACAACCTCTGGAAACACCATATATTTT. Its protein is CASSFNLGTTSGNTIYF. Supplemented by reference TRBV5-1 and TRBJ1-3, the full variable domain reads KAGVTQTPRYLIKTRGQQVTLSCSPISGHRSVSWYQQTPGQGLQFLFEYFSETQRNKGNFPGRFSGRQFSNSRSEMNVSTLELGDSALYLCASSFNLGTTSGNTIYFGEGSWLTVV.

This clone has a single count. This chain joins TRBV5-1 and TRBJ1-2; D not certain. The V gene lost 2 bases and the J gene lost 6 bases, with 11 bases spanning the gap. CDR1 and CDR2 (germline): SGHRS, YFSETQ. The CDR3 is 13 amino acids. CDR3 amino acids: CASSFEAVDGYTF. The CDR3 DNA reads TGCGCCAGCAGCTTCGAGGCCGTCGATGGCTACACCTTC.

The chain combines TRBV11-2 with TRBJ1-1; TRBD1 aligns across 10 bases. The V segment lost 5 bases and the J segment 6 bases; nucleotides outside the gene matches: 6. The length of the CDR3 is 14 residues. CDR1 and CDR2 from the germline V gene are SGHAT and FQNNGV. CDR3 nucleotides: TGTGCCAGCAGCACCGGGACAGGGGAGCCTGAAGCTTTCTTT. Protein: CASSTGTGEPEAFF.

The chain recombines TRBV7-3 with TRBJ2-2, with unresolved D. The CDR3 runs 14 residues. Germline V gene data show CDR1 as SGHTA and CDR2 as FQGTGA. The V end was cut by 5 bases, the J end by 2 bases, with 9 bases between. This CDR3 is CASSPSLNTGELFF. In DNA form, the CDR3 reads TGTGCCAGCAGCCCTTCCCTAAACACCGGGGAGCTGTTTTTT.

This chain uses TRBV5-1 with TRBJ1-1; 10 bases agree with TRBD1. Trimming at V came to 4 bases and at J to 6 bases, leaving 9 bases not matched to a gene. The CDR3 loop spans 15 amino acids. CDR1 and CDR2 from the germline V gene are SGHRS and YFSETQ. The chain's CDR3 is CASSDTGQGRPEAFF. CDR3 in DNA: TGCGCCAGCAGCGACACGGGACAGGGGAGGCCTGAAGCTTTCTTT.

The rearrangement links TRBV11-3 to TRBJ2-2; 8 bases match TRBD1. The CDR3 is 16 amino acids. Germline lookup yields CDR1 SGHNT and CDR2 YENEEA. V lost 4 bases to trimming and J lost 7 bases; unmatched junction nucleotides: 11. The CDR3 sequence is CASSSGTGTTSGELFF. The CDR3, as DNA: TGTGCCAGCAGCTCCGGGACAGGAACAACAAGCGGGGAGCTGTTTTTT. The full variable domain, with the rest looked up from reference TRBV11-3 and TRBJ2-2, is EAGVVQSPRYKIIEKKQPVAFWCNPISGHNTLYWYLQNLGQGPELLIRYENEEAVDDSQLPKDRFSAERLKGVDSTLKIQPAELGDSAVYLCASSSGTGTTSGELFFGEGSRLTVL.

J is TRBJ2-1 and V is TRBV5-1; TRBD1 matches at 7 bases. The CDR3 covers 12 residues. V lost 3 bases, J lost 7 bases, and 1 base stayed unmatched. Germline V CDR1 and CDR2: SGHRS, YFSETQ. CDR3 region: CASSSTGNEQFF. The CDR3 DNA sequence: TGCGCCAGCAGCTCGACAGGGAATGAGCAGTTCTTC.

The CDR3 reads CASSLTRAGTFSEQYF. For the CDR3, the DNA is TGTGCCAGCTCACTAACGAGGGCAGGAACCTTCAGCGAGCAGTACTTC. The chain carries TRBV18 and TRBJ2-7, with D possibly being TRBD2 (5 bases). Germline V lookup: CDR1 KGHSH, CDR2 LQKENI. The CDR3 consists of 16 residues. V dropped 4 bases and J dropped 6 bases, with 22 bases sitting between them.

The CDR3, as DNA: TGTGCCAGCAGCTTAGGGCAGTACCAAGAGACCCAGTACTTC. It encodes CASSLGQYQETQYF. This chain links TRBV7-2 with TRBJ2-5, with D hard to call. This CDR3 is built from 14 residues. Between the trimmed V and J ends, which lost 1 base and 0 bases, there was a span of 6 bases. Germline CDR1 and CDR2: SGHTA and FQGNSA.

The chain carries TRBV4-1 and TRBJ2-2, with D tentatively TRBD1 (6 bases). V was pared by 6 bases and J by 4 bases, with 12 bases between. Germline CDR1 reads MGHRA; CDR2 reads YSYEKL. The CDR3 covers 14 residues. Here the CDR3 DNA reads TGCGCCAGCAGAGGGGGTAAGAGCACCGGGGAGCTGTTTTTT. Protein product: CASRGGKSTGELFF.

The count of this clone is one. This chain links TRBV6-5 with TRBJ1-2; 12 bases line up with TRBD1. This CDR3 is 13 amino acids long. V was pared by 10 bases and J by 7 bases, with 7 bases of the junction left unmatched. Germline-derived CDR1 and CDR2 are MNHEY and SVGAGI. The CDR3 protein is CATGGTGGFGYTF. The CDR3 DNA follows: TGTGCCACTGGCGGGACAGGGGGCTTTGGCTACACCTTC.

The chain has TRBV5-1 and TRBJ2-1, with 10 bases matching TRBD2. With 3 bases clipped from V and 6 bases from J, the junction kept 12 bases outside the gene matches. The CDR3 is made up of 17 amino acids. Per the germline V gene, CDR1 is SGHRS and CDR2 is YFSETQ. The CDR3 region has the DNA TGCGCCAGCAGCTCCCGACTAGCGGGTGCCGCTCTCAATGAGCAGTTCTTC. Its translation is CASSSRLAGAALNEQFF.

The chain links TRBV7-6 to TRBJ1-2, with 7 bases fitting TRBD1. J lost 4 bases, V lost 2 bases, and 7 bases had no gene match. The germline CDR1 and CDR2 sequences are SGHVS and FNYEAQ. The CDR3 is made up of 15 amino acids. The CDR3 is CASSLSRDSFYGYTF. CDR3 nucleotides: TGTGCCAGCAGCTTAAGCCGGGACAGCTTCTATGGCTACACCTTC.

The CDR3 DNA follows: TGTGCCAGCAGTGACATGACAGGGGGCCTCCCGTCCTACAATGAGCAGTTCTTC. Encoded protein: CASSDMTGGLPSYNEQFF. V and J are TRBV6-1 and TRBJ2-1, with 10 bases matching TRBD1. V shed 3 bases and J 1 base; nucleotides not matched to a gene: 9. From germline, CDR1 is MNHNS and CDR2 SASEGT. The CDR3 has 18 amino acids.

The chain has TRBV3-1 (or the pseudogene TRBV3-2) and TRBJ2-3; TRBD1 matches 9 bases. Germline-derived CDR1 and CDR2 are LGHDT and YNNKEL (reference sequence). V dropped 0 bases and J dropped 6; count of bases not matched to a gene: 13. This CDR3 comprises 18 residues. The CDR3: CASSQDLRYRGQFDTQYF. The DNA of the CDR3 is TGTGCCAGCAGCCAAGATCTAAGGTACAGGGGGCAATTTGATACGCAGTATTTT.

Remarks on this clone: Other DNA sequences in the same sample also yield this CDR3. The chain joins TRBV18 to TRBJ2-2, with TRBD1 matching over 7 bases. This CDR3 has 16 residues. After removal of 3 bases from V and 0 bases from J, the junction contained 4 bases not matched to a gene. Germline CDR1 and CDR2: KGHSH and LQKENI. CDR3: CASSPPGTANTGELFF. For the CDR3, the DNA is TGTGCCAGCTCACCCCCCGGGACAGCGAACACCGGGGAGCTGTTTTTT.

The chain recombines TRBV19 with TRBJ2-7; 12 bases are a match to TRBD1. Germline trimming cut 6 bases from V and 5 bases from J; bases unmatched to any gene: 11. From germline, CDR1 is LNHDA and CDR2 SQIVND (reference sequence). The CDR3 contains 16 residues. The CDR3 protein is CASSRSSGDRGHEQYF. Written as DNA, the CDR3 is TGTGCCAGTAGCCGATCGTCCGGGGACAGGGGGCACGAGCAGTACTTC.

The chain uses TRBV6-2 or TRBV6-3 and TRBJ1-5; D is unclear. Germline V gene data show CDR1 as MNHEY and CDR2 as SVGEGT. The CDR3 loop spans 14 amino acids. The V and J ends lost 0 bases and 6 bases respectively, with 9 bases between them. CDR3 nucleotides: TGTGCCAGCAGTTACTCAGGAGGAATTCAGCCCCAGCATTTT. It codes for CASSYSGGIQPQHF.

CDR3 DNA: TGTGCCAGCAGCCAGGTTGGGGGGGGAGCTTTCTTT. It yields the protein CASSQVGGGAFF. The rearrangement joins TRBV14 to TRBJ1-1; D may be TRBD1 (5 bases). The germline V gene has CDR1 SGHDN and CDR2 FVKESK. The CDR3 is 12 residues long. The V end lost 3 bases, the J end lost 10 bases, and 12 bases lay between the germline ends.

The V gene is TRBV29-1, the J gene TRBJ1-4; D gene unclear. CDR3 length equals 13 residues. V shed 7 bases and J shed 2 bases, with 11 bases lying between them. Per germline, CDR1 SQVTM and CDR2 ANQGSEA. CDR3 nucleotide sequence: TGCAGCGCAGCGGGCCTGACTAATGAAAAACTGTTTTTT. Its translation: CSAAGLTNEKLFF.

This chain connects TRBV6-5 to TRBJ1-1, with TRBD1 matching over 10 bases. The germline V gene has CDR1 MNHEY and CDR2 SVGAGI. The CDR3 extends over 15 amino acids. Losses at the gene ends were 4 bases for V and 5 bases for J; bases not matched to a gene: 7. CDR3 in amino acids: CASSSDRGRGTEAFF. The CDR3 DNA is TGTGCCAGCAGTTCAGACAGGGGGCGGGGAACTGAAGCTTTCTTT.

The J gene is TRBJ1-1, the V gene TRBV7-2; D unresolved. The V end was cut by 6 bases, the J end by 1 base, with 15 bases between. This CDR3 region has 15 residues. Germline V gene data show CDR1 as SGHTA and CDR2 as FQGNSA. The CDR3, as DNA: TGTGCCAGCAGAGAAAACCCCAGGTGGAACACTGAAGCTTTCTTT. Residues: CASRENPRWNTEAFF. Filled out from reference TRBV7-2 and TRBJ1-1, the complete variable domain reads GAGVSQSPSNKVTEKGKDVELRCDPISGHTALYWYRQSLGQGLEFLIYFQGNSAPDKSGLPSDRFSAERTGGSVSTLTIQRTQQEDSAVYLCASRENPRWNTEAFFGQGTRLTVV.

This clone was found once. The V gene is TRBV4-3, the J gene TRBJ1-2; D perhaps matches TRBD1 (5 bases). The V gene's germline CDR1 is LGHNA and CDR2 YSLEER. The CDR3 is 14 amino acids. V lost 0 bases and J 0 bases, leaving 5 bases between the germline ends. The CDR3 DNA sequence: TGCGCCAGCAGCCAAGACAGGGCTAACTATGGCTACACCTTC. Protein: CASSQDRANYGYTF.

This clone was recorded only once. The gene calls are TRBV5-6 and TRBJ1-2, with 7 bases matching TRBD1. CDR3 length: 12 amino acids. Germline V gives CDR1 SGHDT, CDR2 YYEEEE. The V and J ends lost 5 bases and 6 bases, in that order; junction bases with no gene match: 4. CDR3 sequence reads: CASRRQGHGYTF. For the CDR3, the DNA is TGTGCCAGCAGGAGACAGGGTCATGGCTACACCTTC.

V is TRBV19 and J is TRBJ2-6; TRBD1 might be the D (5 bases). CDR3 length: 17 residues. Trimming cost V 5 bases and J 0 bases, with 14 bases left between them. Germline V gene lookup returns CDR1 LNHDA and CDR2 SQIVND (reference sequence). CDR3: CASSAQQDFSGANVLTF. The CDR3 DNA follows: TGTGCCAGTAGTGCCCAACAGGATTTCTCTGGGGCCAACGTCCTGACTTTC.

The chain carries TRBV27 and TRBJ2-3; TRBD2 aligns across 13 bases. The V and J ends lost 2 bases and 3 bases, in that order; junction bases with no gene match: 11. The CDR3 consists of 19 residues. Germline V gene lookup returns CDR1 MNHEY and CDR2 SMNVEV (reference sequence). The CDR3, as DNA: TGTGCCAGCAGTTTAAAGACTAGCGGGGGGCTTGCCGGGACAGATACGCAGTATTTT. Amino acid sequence: CASSLKTSGGLAGTDTQYF.

This chain links TRBV19 with TRBJ2-7, with TRBD1 matching 7 bases. Losses at the gene ends were 4 bases for V and 7 bases for J; bases not matched to a gene: 13. The CDR3 contains 15 residues. CDR1 and CDR2 (germline): LNHDA, SQIVND (reference sequence). The CDR3 loop is CASSTHRDRATEQYF. The CDR3 DNA reads TGTGCCAGTAGTACCCATCGGGACAGAGCTACAGAGCAGTACTTC.

The V gene is TRBV5-6, the J gene TRBJ1-6, with D uncertain. Germline V gives CDR1 SGHDT, CDR2 YYEEEE. The CDR3 totals 15 residues. Trimming pared 4 bases from V and 6 bases from J, leaving 14 bases between. CDR3 nucleotide sequence: TGTGCCAGCAGCCTTCGCCTACGGAGTAATTCACCCCTCCACTTT. This translates into CASSLRLRSNSPLHF. The full variable domain, with the rest looked up from reference TRBV5-6 and TRBJ1-6, is DAGVTQSPTHLIKTRGQQVTLRCSPKSGHDTVSWYQQALGQGPQFIFQYYEEEERQRGNFPDRFSGHQFPNYSSELNVNALLLGDSALYLCASSLRLRSNSPLHFGNGTRLTVT.

The V gene is TRBV6-5, the J gene TRBJ1-5, with a weak D call TRBD1 (6 bases). CDR3 length equals 14 residues. Germline V CDR1 and CDR2: MNHEY, SVGAGI. Trimming removed 8 bases at V and 6 bases at J, with 17 bases between. The CDR3 loop is CASLRDTGSQPQHF. The CDR3 DNA follows: TGTGCCAGCCTCCGGGACACAGGGAGTCAGCCCCAGCATTTT.

The chain combines TRBV10-1 with TRBJ2-2; D is uncertain. Trimming removed 2 bases at V and 3 bases at J, with 7 bases between. The CDR3 covers 14 residues. CDR1 is WNHNN, CDR2 SYGVQD, per germline (reference sequence). The CDR3 region is CASSELQDTGELFF. For the CDR3, the DNA is TGCGCCAGCAGTGAGCTCCAGGACACCGGGGAGCTGTTTTTT.